This T cell receptor beta chain was documented in a study of blood T cell repertoires in COVID-19. The wider study: Sample material is recorded as cDNA or gDNA derived from T cells, B-cell-depleted T cells, or PBMCs.

In the study's own analysis: Researchers report that nucleated cell counts were estimated from reference gene primer amplification. The protocol was immunoSEQ multiplex PCR, while the TCRdb copy is restricted to in-frame clones and leaves out a portion. V, J and clone size are taken as reported in that table, and D and trimming were inferred from the DNA itself. The sample contains around 50,000 clones, 82% of which appear only once. This clone was detected only a few times. The sample comprised peripheral blood. The receptor's source is a woman aged 60-75 years with acute or convalescent COVID-19.

The CDR3 DNA reads TGTGCCAGCAGCGTAGATTCGGCCTACGAGCAGTACTTC. This codes for CASSVDSAYEQYF. The chain carries TRBV9 and TRBJ2-7; D unresolved. This CDR3 contains 13 residues. Per germline, CDR1 SGDLS and CDR2 YYNGEE. Trimming pared 0 bases from V and 2 bases from J, leaving 6 bases between. The whole variable domain, filled in from reference TRBV9 and TRBJ2-7, reads DSGVTQTPKHLITATGQRVTLRCSPRSGDLSVYWYQQSLDQGLQFLIQYYNGEERAKGNILERFSAQQFPDLHSELNLSSLELGDSALYFCASSVDSAYEQYFGPGTRLTVT.